This note documents a single TCR beta chain sequence. Its antigen remains unidentified. The data were obtained in a study of blood T cells in healthy people across ages. Study-wide findings and caveats: In older individuals, TCR beta diversity per million T cells was lower, falling roughly linearly with age. It was found that TCR beta diversity correlated strongly with the percentage of naive T cells.

The CDR3 runs to 14 residues. V gave up 4 bases and J gave up 3 bases; unmatched junction bases: 8. Germline values: CDR1 SQVTM, CDR2 ANQGSEA. For the second PCR, which ran for about 6 to 11 cycles, a sample-barcoded 5' primer and a J-beta primer mix were used. Every molecule of cDNA carried a tag from a template-switch adaptor with 12 random nucleotides. TCRdb itself ran the 5' RACE reads through MiXCR, one entry per CDR3 protein. The sample has about 730,000 distinct CDR3 sequences; about 40% are singletons. What was sequenced was blood. The V gene is TRBV29-1, the J gene TRBJ1-2; 7 bases agree with TRBD1. The sequence came from a woman aged 60-70 years in good health. The CDR3 nucleotides read TGCAGCGTTGGAAGTCCAGGGGGGTACTATGGCTACACCTTC. Translation: CSVGSPGGYYGYTF.